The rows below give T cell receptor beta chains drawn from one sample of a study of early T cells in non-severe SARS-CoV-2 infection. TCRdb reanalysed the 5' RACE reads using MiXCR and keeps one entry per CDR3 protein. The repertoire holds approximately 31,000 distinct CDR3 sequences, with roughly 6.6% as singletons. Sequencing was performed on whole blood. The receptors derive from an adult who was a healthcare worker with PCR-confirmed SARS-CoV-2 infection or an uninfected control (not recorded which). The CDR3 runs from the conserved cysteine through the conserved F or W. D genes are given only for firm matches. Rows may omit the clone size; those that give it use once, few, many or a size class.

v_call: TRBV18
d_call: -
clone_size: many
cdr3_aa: CASSPDENYGYTF

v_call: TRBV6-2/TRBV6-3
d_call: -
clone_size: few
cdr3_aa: CASSYSISGDNEQFF

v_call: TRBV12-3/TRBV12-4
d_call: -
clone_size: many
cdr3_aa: CASRPGHTSGETQYF

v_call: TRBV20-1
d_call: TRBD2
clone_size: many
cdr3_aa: CSAWGGTYNEQFF

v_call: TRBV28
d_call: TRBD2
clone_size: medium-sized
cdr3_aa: CASSLSGSGKDSYNEQFF

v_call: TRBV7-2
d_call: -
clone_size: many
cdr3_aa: CASSLGSGAYEQYF

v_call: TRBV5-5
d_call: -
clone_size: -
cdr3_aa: CASSLWTVANEKLFF

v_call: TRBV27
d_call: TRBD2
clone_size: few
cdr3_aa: CASSSGLAGTFNEQYF

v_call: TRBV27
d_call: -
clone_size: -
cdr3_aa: CASSPRSPPYEQYF

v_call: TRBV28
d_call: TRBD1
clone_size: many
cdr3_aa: CASSLFGQGSTDTQYF

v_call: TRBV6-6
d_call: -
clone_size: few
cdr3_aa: CASRISQDLFSYNEQFF

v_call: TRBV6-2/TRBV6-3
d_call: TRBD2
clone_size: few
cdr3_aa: CASRPGTSGRREQFF

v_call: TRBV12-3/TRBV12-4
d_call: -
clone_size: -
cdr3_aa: CAIRDTGELFF

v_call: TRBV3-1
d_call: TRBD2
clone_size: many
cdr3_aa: CASSQLTSGNEQYF

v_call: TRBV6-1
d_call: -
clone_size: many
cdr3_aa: CASSVGSAGYGYTF

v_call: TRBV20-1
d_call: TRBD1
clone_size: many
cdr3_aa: CSAPPGGIYNSPLHF

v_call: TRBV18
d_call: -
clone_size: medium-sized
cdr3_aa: CASSKGGRDEQYF

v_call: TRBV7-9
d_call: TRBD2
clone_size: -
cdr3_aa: CASSPPTSGRTDTQYF

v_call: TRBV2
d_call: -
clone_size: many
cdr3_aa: CASSVNRDGTGELFF

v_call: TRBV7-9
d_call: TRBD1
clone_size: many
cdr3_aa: CASNRGQGEQFF

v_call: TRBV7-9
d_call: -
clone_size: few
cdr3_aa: CASSREGTEAFF

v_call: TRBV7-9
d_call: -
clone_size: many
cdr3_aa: CGVAITPDPDTDTQYF

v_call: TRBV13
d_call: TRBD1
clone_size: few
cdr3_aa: CASSVRDRPTDTQYF

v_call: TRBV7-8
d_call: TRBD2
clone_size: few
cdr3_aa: CASSGEASGETQYF

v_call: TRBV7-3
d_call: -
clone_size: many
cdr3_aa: CASSLTTEHGELFF

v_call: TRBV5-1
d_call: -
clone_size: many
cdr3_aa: CASSLVGEVDTQYF

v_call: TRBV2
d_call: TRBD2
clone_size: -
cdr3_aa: CASKRSPGLADYNEQFF

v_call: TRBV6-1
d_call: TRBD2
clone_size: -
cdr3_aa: CASRALTSGNFQETQYF

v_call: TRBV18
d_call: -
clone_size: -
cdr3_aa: CASSGDQGLSQPQHF

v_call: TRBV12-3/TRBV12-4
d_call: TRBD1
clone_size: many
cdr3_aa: CASSPHRGAYEQYF

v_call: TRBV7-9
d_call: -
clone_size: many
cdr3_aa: CASSLAIQNEQYF

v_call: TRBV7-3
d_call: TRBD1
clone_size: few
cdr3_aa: CASSRVGQGLDDTQYF

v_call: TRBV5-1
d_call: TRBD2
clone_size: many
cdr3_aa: CASSAGLEDEQFF

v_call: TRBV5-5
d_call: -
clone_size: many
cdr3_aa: CASSLVDTRASGANVLTF

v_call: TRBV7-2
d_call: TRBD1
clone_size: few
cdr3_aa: CASSLEGQGTYEQYF

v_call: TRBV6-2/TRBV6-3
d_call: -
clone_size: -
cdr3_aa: CASTRGGVKQPQHF

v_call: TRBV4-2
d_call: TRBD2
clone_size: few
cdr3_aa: CASSQPQGLAGNTGELFF

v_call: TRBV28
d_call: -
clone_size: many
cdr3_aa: CASTPWGEQYF

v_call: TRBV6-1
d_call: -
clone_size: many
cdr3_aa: CASHTEGQGFIGYTF

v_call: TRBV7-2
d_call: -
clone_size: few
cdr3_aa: CASSLDRIGDTQYF

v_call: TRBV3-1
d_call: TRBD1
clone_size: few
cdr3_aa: CASSQGIRQGGRKLFF

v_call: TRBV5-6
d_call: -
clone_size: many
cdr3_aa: CASSLNGGVPNYGYTF

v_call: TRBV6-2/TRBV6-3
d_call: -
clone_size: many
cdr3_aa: CASSPGYTGELFF

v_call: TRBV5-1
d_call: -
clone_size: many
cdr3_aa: CASSLVEGAEAFF

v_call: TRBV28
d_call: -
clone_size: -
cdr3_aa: CASSPEGGLGTEAFF

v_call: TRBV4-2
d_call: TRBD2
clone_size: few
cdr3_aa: CASSQVYVASGSLYNEQFF

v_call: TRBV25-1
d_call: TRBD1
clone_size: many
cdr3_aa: CASSGRTGGSTAKNIQYF

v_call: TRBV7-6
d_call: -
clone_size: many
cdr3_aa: CASSLGGDVAYEQYF

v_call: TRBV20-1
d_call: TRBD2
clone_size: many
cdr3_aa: CSASPGTSGTDTQYF

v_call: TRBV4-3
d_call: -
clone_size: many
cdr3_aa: CASSQEDAGKGGKLFF

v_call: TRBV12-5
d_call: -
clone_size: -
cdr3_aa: CASALGSRSPLHF

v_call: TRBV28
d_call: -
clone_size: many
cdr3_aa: CASSSGGTGEKLFF

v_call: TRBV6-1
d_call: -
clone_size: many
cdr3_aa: CASSKDGNLSNQPQHF

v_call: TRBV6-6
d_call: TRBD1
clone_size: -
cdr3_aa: CASSLGQGRGAGELYF

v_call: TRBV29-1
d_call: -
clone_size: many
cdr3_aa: CSVAVPNQPQHF